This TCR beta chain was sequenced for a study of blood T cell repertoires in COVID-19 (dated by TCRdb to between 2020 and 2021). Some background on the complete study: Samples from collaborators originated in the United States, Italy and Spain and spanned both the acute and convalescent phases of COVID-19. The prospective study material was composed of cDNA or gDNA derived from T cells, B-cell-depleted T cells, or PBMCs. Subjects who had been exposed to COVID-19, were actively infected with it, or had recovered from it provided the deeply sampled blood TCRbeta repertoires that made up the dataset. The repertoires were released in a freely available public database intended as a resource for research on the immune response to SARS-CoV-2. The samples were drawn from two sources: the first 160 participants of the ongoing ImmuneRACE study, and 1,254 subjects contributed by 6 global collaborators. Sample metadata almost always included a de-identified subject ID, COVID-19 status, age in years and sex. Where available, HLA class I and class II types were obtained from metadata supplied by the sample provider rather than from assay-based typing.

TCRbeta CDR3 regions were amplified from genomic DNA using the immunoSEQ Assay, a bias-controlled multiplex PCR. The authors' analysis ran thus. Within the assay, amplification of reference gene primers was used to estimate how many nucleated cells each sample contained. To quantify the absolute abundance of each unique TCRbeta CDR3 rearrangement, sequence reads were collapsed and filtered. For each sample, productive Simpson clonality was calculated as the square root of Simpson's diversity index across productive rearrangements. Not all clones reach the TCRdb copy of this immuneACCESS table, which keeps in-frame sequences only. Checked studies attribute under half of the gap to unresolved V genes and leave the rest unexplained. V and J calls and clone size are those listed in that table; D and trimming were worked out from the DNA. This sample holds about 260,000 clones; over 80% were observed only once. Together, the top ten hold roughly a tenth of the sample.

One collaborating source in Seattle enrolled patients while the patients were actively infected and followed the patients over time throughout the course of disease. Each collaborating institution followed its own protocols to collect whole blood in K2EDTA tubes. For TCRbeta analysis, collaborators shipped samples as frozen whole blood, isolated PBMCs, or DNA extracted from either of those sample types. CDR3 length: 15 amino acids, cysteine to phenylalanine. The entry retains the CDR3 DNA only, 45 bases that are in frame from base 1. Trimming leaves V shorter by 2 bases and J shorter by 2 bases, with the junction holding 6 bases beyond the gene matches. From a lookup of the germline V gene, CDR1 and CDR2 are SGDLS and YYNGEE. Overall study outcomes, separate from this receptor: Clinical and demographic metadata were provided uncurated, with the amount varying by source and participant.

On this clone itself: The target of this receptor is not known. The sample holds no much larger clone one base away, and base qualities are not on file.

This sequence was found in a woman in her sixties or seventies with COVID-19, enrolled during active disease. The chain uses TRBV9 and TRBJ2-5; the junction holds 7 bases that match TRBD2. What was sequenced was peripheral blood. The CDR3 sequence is CASSVGSSGQETQYF. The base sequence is TGTGCCAGCAGCGTGGGGTCTAGCGGTCAAGAGACCCAGTACTTC.